The 7 T cell receptor beta chains reported below all come from one sample, sequenced in a study of identical twins. TCRdb reprocessed the 5' RACE reads with MiXCR, giving one entry per CDR3 protein. Here the sample spans approximately 1.8 million distinct CDR3 sequences, more than 30% being singletons. The sample comprised cord blood. The receptor source for this set is a newborn girl in good health.

CDR3 amino acids: CASSPRVEDEQYF. CDR3 DNA: TGTGCCAGCAGCCCCAGGGTTGAGGACGAGCAGTACTTC. The gene calls are TRBV4-2 and TRBJ2-5; perhaps TRBD1 as D (5 bases). The J call may be in error: the DNA end matches TRBJ2-7 better. The CDR3 runs to 13 residues. The germline V gene encodes CDR1 LGHNA and CDR2 YNFKEQ.

This chain joins TRBV20-1 and TRBJ2-2; D gene ambiguous. V was shortened by 0 bases and J by 1 base, with 3 bases between the two germline ends. Per germline, CDR1 DFQATT and CDR2 SNEGSKA (reference sequence). The CDR3 is 13 residues long. The CDR3 protein is CSARDRNTGELFF. CDR3 coding DNA: TGCAGTGCTAGAGACAGGAACACCGGGGAGCTGTTTTTT.

This clonotype has a handful of counts. This chain connects TRBV6-1 to TRBJ2-3; D is unresolved. This CDR3 is 15 amino acids long. Germline-derived CDR1 and CDR2 are MNHNS and SASEGT. V was trimmed by 2 bases and J by 6 bases, leaving 15 bases between them. DNA of the CDR3: TGTGCCAGCAGTGAACAGAGGCGATTGAGGGATACGCAGTATTTT. This sequence encodes CASSEQRRLRDTQYF.

The chain combines TRBV28 with TRBJ1-4; 7 bases are shared with TRBD1. This CDR3 has 16 residues. The germline gives CDR1 MDHEN, CDR2 SYDVKM. With V trimmed by 6 bases and J by 4 bases, 11 bases remained unmatched. The CDR3, as DNA: TGTGCCAGCAGCCTGACAGGGACTGCCCTTAATGAAAAACTGTTTTTT. Protein sequence: CASSLTGTALNEKLFF. The full variable domain, with the rest looked up from reference TRBV28 and TRBJ1-4, is DVKVTQSSRYLVKRTGEKVFLECVQDMDHENMFWYRQDPGLGLRLIYFSYDVKMKEKGDIPEGYSVSREKKERFSLILESASTNQTSMYLCASSLTGTALNEKLFFGSGTQLSVL.

This clonotype has more than one count but fewer than ten. CDR3 region: CASSLDRPDITSFSNQPQHF. The CDR3 bases are TGTGCCAGCAGCTTAGATCGACCCGACATCACCAGCTTTAGCAATCAGCCCCAGCATTTT. This chain links TRBV11-3 with TRBJ1-5; D is unresolved. CDR3 size: 20 residues. Trimming took 0 bases from V and 0 from J, leaving 21 bases between them. Per the germline V gene, CDR1 is SGHNT and CDR2 is YENEEA.

The table lists this clonotype with many counts. This chain links TRBV27 with TRBJ2-3; a weak D match, TRBD1 (6 bases). The CDR3 covers 15 residues. V was pared by 3 bases and J by 0 bases, with 10 bases between. CDR1 and CDR2 from the germline V gene are MNHEY and SMNVEV (reference sequence). In nucleotides, the CDR3 is TGTGCCAGCAGTTTCCGGACAGTTAGCACAGATACGCAGTATTTT. Translation: CASSFRTVSTDTQYF.

The chain combines TRBV19 with TRBJ1-6, with D perhaps matching TRBD1 (5 bases). The CDR3 has 14 amino acids. Germline V gives CDR1 LNHDA, CDR2 SQIVND (reference sequence). Deletions cut 4 bases from V and 4 bases from J, with 8 bases between. The CDR3 loop reads CASSTTGYNSPLHF. The CDR3 nucleotides read TGTGCCAGTAGTACCACAGGTTATAATTCACCCCTCCACTTT.